The present T cell receptor beta chain was sequenced within a study of beta chain features in type 1 diabetes (dated by TCRdb to the late 2010s). About the investigation overall: No differences in mean age, gender distribution, total cell number or subset yield were found between patients and healthy donors. Across all samples, some 110,000,000 sorted cells were examined, and cell number per subset correlated strongly with RNA yield. In the study, TCRB repertoires of sorted circulating CD4+ T cell subsets from recently diagnosed type 1 diabetes patients were compared with those of matched healthy donors. Whereas all 30 or so donors provided naive and central memory subsets, regulatory and stem cell-like memory subsets were isolated from just 8 patients and about 8 healthy donors. General findings and caveats noted by the study authors: HLA sub-analyses involved small numbers of individuals, so any influence of HLA type on TCRB rearrangement remained unresolved. PCR might favor shorter templates, but patient and control samples were amplified and corrected together, so any skew would affect both groups equally. The naive, central memory and regulatory TCRB repertoires appeared to resemble one another more closely among patients than among healthy donors. Type 1 diabetes patients showed a moderate but significant shortening of TCRB CDR3 length in all four CD4+ subsets. At VDJ recombination sites, type 1 diabetes patients had fewer insertions and more deleted nucleotides, which implies abnormalities in thymic rearrangement. Because cDNA rather than genomic DNA was sequenced, highly expressing activated cells could have been over-represented, although no difference in activation and CD3 levels was found between groups.

The High Capacity cDNA Reverse Transcription Kit was used to reverse transcribe all of the isolated RNA, meaning that expressed TCRB transcripts were what got sequenced. Deep immunoSEQ sequencing was performed on naive, central memory and regulatory T cell samples, with an average of about 3.6 million total reads per sample. Sorted cells were lysed in RLT buffer and RNA was extracted with DNase-treated RNeasy Micro or Mini kits, depending on cell number. Each cell subset was processed separately to prevent cross-contamination, with patient and healthy donor samples processed together. TCRB sequences were amplified from cDNA with the immunoSEQ multiplex PCR, producing 87-bp fragments spanning the CDR3 region. Sequencing of the amplicons was performed on the Illumina HiSeq platform. The original methods were these. PCR bias was computationally corrected using synthetic template baselines, reads within Hamming distance 2 were collapsed, and singletons that could not be merged were discarded. Reads were aligned against IMGT so that V, D and J genes, CDR3 length and insertions or deletions at six rearrangement sites could be assigned. Within each subset, clonotype counts were normalized to sorted cell number, and only after that were true diversity and Gini coefficients computed with the tcR R package. The overlap coefficient, calculated on TCRB nucleotide sequences, was used to quantify repertoire sharing. As a proxy for the pre-selection repertoire, out-of-frame TCRB sequences from naive cells were analyzed. Held by TCRdb, this immuneACCESS table contains in-frame sequences only and omits some clones. Under half of the omission traces to an unresolved V gene where checked; the cause of the rest is unknown. V and J calls and clone size follow that table, whereas D and trimming were derived from the DNA. The sample table holds a few hundred thousand clones, of which about 14% were seen once. The ten largest make up about 0.015% of the sample.

This clone was seen more than once but under ten times. Its antigen target is currently unknown. A read error may account for a junction end that differs from germline. Each donor gave one peripheral blood draw, averaging roughly 0.11 L, which was collected into heparinised tubes. Using a panel that included CD45RO, CCR7, CD25, CD127, CD95 and CD27, naive, central memory, regulatory and stem cell-like memory CD4+ T cells were sorted on a BD FACSAria II. A purity above 98% was achieved for all sorted populations. Right away, PBMCs were isolated by Lymphoprep density gradient centrifugation and were stained directly, with no culture step. So that batch effects would be minimized, each experiment stained and sorted samples in pairs, pairing one healthy donor with one patient. Material: naive CD4+ T cells from blood. The sample's cell subset or site label is to be understood as: true naive CD4+ T cells. The TCR comes from a woman aged 18-30 years with type 1 diabetes.

CDR3 region: CASSYDRASSEQYF. The bases read TGTGCCAGCAGCTACGACAGGGCATCCTCCGAGCAGTACTTC. The rearranged chain carries TRBV5-4 and TRBJ2-7, with 7 bases aligning to TRBD1. According to the germline V gene (reference sequence), CDR1 reads SGHNT and CDR2 reads YYREEE. The CDR3 covers 14 residues, taking in both the cysteine and the phenylalanine. Only CDR3 DNA is held: 42 bases, read in frame from base 1.